This paragraph covers one T cell receptor beta chain sequence. This specimen comes from a study of blood T cells in healthy people across ages. With 0 bases clipped from V and 3 bases from J, the junction kept 5 bases outside the gene matches. Germline CDR1 reads LGHDT; CDR2 reads YNNKEL (reference sequence). This CDR3 has 17 amino acids. Then a second PCR, running roughly 7 to 11 cycles, was carried out with a sample-barcoded 5' primer and a J-beta primer mix. TCRdb reanalysed the 5' RACE reads using MiXCR and keeps one entry per CDR3 protein. The sample holds roughly 560,000 distinct CDR3 sequences, about 25% seen once. The sample providers were healthy Caucasian people from Russia, aged roughly 6 to 95. Total RNA was extracted at no less than 5 micrograms per sample. This same sample was also taken into another study, of T cells of mothers and their children. Turning to that study: Thymic selection, a shaping force on TCR recombination output, acts similarly in related and unrelated pairs.

This rearrangement joins TRBV3-1 to TRBJ2-7, with TRBD2 identical over 13 bases. This clonotype originated in a boy under 18 in good health. Sequencing was performed on blood. CDR3 DNA: TGTGCCAGCAGCCAAGAAAAAGGACTAGCGGGAGACTACGAGCAGTACTTC. Translated, it gives CASSQEKGLAGDYEQYF.